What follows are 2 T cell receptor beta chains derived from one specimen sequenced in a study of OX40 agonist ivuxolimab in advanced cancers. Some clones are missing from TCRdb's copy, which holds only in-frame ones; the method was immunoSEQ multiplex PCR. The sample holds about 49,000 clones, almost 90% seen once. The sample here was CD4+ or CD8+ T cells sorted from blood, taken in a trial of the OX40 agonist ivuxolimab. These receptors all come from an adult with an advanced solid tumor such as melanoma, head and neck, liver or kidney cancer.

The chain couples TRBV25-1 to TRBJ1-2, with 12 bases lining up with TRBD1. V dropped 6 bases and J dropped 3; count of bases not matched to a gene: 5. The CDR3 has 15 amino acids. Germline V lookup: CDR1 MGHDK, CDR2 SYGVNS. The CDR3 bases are TGTGCCAGCAGCCAGGGACAGGGGGCGGACTATGGCTACACCTTC. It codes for CASSQGQGADYGYTF.

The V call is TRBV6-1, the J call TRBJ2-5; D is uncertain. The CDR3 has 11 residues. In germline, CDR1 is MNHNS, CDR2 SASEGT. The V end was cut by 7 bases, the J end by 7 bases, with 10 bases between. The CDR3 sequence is CASTDIGTQYF. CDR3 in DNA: TGTGCCAGCACCGATATTGGGACCCAGTACTTC.